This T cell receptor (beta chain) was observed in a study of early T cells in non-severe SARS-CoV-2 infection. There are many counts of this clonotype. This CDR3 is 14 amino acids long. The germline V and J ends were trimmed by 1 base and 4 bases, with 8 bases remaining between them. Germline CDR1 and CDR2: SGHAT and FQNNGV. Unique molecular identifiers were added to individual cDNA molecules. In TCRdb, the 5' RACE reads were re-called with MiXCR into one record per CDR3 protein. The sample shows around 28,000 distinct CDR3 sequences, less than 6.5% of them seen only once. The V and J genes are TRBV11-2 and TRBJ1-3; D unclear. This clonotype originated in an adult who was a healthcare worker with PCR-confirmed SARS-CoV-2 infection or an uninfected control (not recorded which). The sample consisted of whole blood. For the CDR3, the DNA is TGTGCCAGCAGCTTAGGAGGGTCCGGAAACACCATATATTTT. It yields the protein CASSLGGSGNTIYF. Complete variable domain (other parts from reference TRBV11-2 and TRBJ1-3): EAGVAQSPRYKIIEKRQSVAFWCNPISGHATLYWYQQILGQGPKLLIQFQNNGVVDDSQLPKDRFSAERLKGVDSTLKIQPAKLEDSAVYLCASSLGGSGNTIYFGEGSWLTVV.